This paragraph covers one TCR beta chain sequence. This sample was included in a study of blood T cell repertoires in COVID-19. Study-level background: COVID-19 samples from acute and convalescent phases originated in the United States, Italy and Spain.

This study enrolled people aged about 18 to 90 from around 26 US geographic areas. Participants reported their clinical history, and cohort assignment relied on those reports. V gave up 2 bases and J gave up 2 bases; unmatched junction bases: 2. The germline CDR1 and CDR2 sequences are SGHTA and FQGTGA. CDR3 length: 15 amino acids. As handled by the study authors: The authors estimated nucleated cell counts from reference gene primer amplification. Assay used: immunoSEQ multiplex PCR; TCRdb lists only in-frame clones, some missing. That table gives V, J and clone size, and the DNA gave D and trimming. The sample contains roughly 220,000 clones, approximately 80% of which appear only once.

The material sequenced was PBMCs or T cells enriched from blood (not recorded which). This sequence was found in a man aged 25-45 years with acute COVID-19. The chain couples TRBV7-3 to TRBJ2-3, with 9 bases that match TRBD2. This CDR3 reads CASSLRGGDTDTQYF. CDR3 bases: TGTGCCAGCAGCTTACGCGGGGGGGACACAGATACGCAGTATTTT. Supplemented by reference TRBV7-3 and TRBJ2-3, the full variable domain reads GAGVSQTPSNKVTEKGKYVELRCDPISGHTALYWYRQSLGQGPEFLIYFQGTGAADDSGLPNDRFFAVRPEGSVSTLKIQRTERGDSAVYLCASSLRGGDTDTQYFGPGTRLTVL.